This T cell receptor beta chain was observed in a study of early T cells in non-severe SARS-CoV-2 infection. Background on the study: Sequencing of unsorted whole blood was done on bulk RNA, leaving chains unpaired. General observations from the study: Reliance on VDJdb matching favored anti-spike CD8 responses; private and CD4 specificities were missed.

The CDR3 has 14 amino acids. Germline V CDR1 and CDR2: SGHDT, YYEEEE. The trim removed 4 bases at V and 4 bases at J, leaving 5 bases unmatched. Unique molecular identifiers (one per individual cDNA molecule) were attached. One entry per CDR3 protein, called by TCRdb with MiXCR from the 5' RACE reads. This table has around 94,000 distinct CDR3 sequences, approximately 14% appearing once. In its sample, this clonotype was seen many times. Its antigen is not identified. The gene calls are TRBV5-6 and TRBJ1-2; 9 nucleotides agree with TRBD1. Sequenced material: whole blood. The sequence was collected from an adult who was a healthcare worker with PCR-confirmed SARS-CoV-2 infection or an uninfected control (not recorded which). The CDR3 nucleotides are TGTGCCAGCAGCGTGGGACAGGGAGCCTATGGCTACACCTTC. This translates into CASSVGQGAYGYTF.